The 15 T cell receptor beta chains in this list originate from one sample, sequenced in a study of blood T cell repertoires in COVID-19. Here immunoSEQ multiplex PCR was the method, and the copy in TCRdb shows in-frame clones only, minus some. This table has some 350,000 clones, 90% appearing once. Material for sequencing was peripheral blood. The receptors come from a man younger than 30 with active or convalescent COVID-19.

The chain is built from TRBV19 and TRBJ1-2; possibly TRBD1 for D (6 bases). Germline loops: CDR1 LNHDA, CDR2 SQIVND (reference sequence). This CDR3 region has 13 residues. V lost 1 base and J lost 7, with 10 bases in between. The CDR3 reads CASSIVGGRGYTF. The CDR3 nucleotides are TGTGCCAGTAGTATAGTAGGGGGTCGTGGCTACACCTTC.

The chain has TRBV5-6 and TRBJ1-6, with D perhaps TRBD1 (5 bases). The CDR3 spans 15 residues. CDR1 SGHDT and CDR2 YYEEEE come from the germline V gene. Trimming took 1 base from V and 10 from J, leaving 15 bases between them. The CDR3 sequence is CASSLTAGRDSPLHF. CDR3 DNA sequence: TGTGCCAGCAGCTTGACGGCAGGGCGCGACTCACCCCTCCACTTT.

The chain couples TRBV24-1 to TRBJ2-3; 7 nucleotides match TRBD1. Germline assignment: CDR1 KGHDR and CDR2 SFDVKD. This CDR3 has 16 amino acids. V lost 4 bases and J lost 0; bases outside the gene matches: 6. CDR3 DNA: TGTGCCACCAGTGACCCGGGACAGTTTAGCACAGATACGCAGTATTTT. The encoded protein is CATSDPGQFSTDTQYF.

The rearrangement links TRBV19 to TRBJ1-1, with a possible D match to TRBD1 (6 bases). Trimming removed 4 bases at V and 0 bases at J, with 21 bases between. The germline CDR1 and CDR2 sequences are LNHDA and SQIVND (reference sequence). This CDR3 comprises 18 residues. CDR3 in DNA: TGTGCCAGTAGTACAACGGACAGAGGGTCCGCCATGAACACTGAAGCTTTCTTT. This gives the protein CASSTTDRGSAMNTEAFF.

V is TRBV7-3 and J is TRBJ1-1, with TRBD1 identical over 11 bases. Germline CDR1 is SGHTA and CDR2 is FQGTGA. V shed 5 bases, J shed 7 bases, and the junction held 15 bases outside the gene matches. There are 17 residues in the CDR3. The CDR3 region is CASSDGWDRGLNDEAFF. Written as DNA, the CDR3 is TGTGCCAGCAGCGATGGGTGGGACAGGGGGTTGAATGATGAAGCTTTCTTT. Using reference TRBV7-3 and TRBJ1-1 for the parts outside the CDR3, the full variable domain is GAGVSQTPSNKVTEKGKYVELRCDPISGHTALYWYRQSLGQGPEFLIYFQGTGAADDSGLPNDRFFAVRPEGSVSTLKIQRTERGDSAVYLCASSDGWDRGLNDEAFFGQGTRLTVV.

For the CDR3, the DNA is TGTGCCAGCAGCTATTCCCAGGGGGCTTACGAGCAGTACTTC. Its translation is CASSYSQGAYEQYF. This sequence joins TRBV7-2 and TRBJ2-7; 8 bases align to TRBD1. CDR1 and CDR2 from the germline V gene are SGHTA and FQGNSA. This CDR3 has 14 amino acids. V lost 4 bases and J lost 4; bases outside the gene matches: 6.

This clone was recorded a few times. J is TRBJ2-7 and V is TRBV6-5, with 9 bases aligning to TRBD2. From germline, CDR1 is MNHEY and CDR2 SVGAGI. V was clipped by 6 bases and J by 0 bases; unmatched bases: 6. The CDR3 loop spans 15 amino acids. CDR3 protein: CASRKQREVSYEQYF. CDR3 coding DNA: TGTGCCAGCAGAAAACAGCGGGAGGTCTCCTACGAGCAGTACTTC.

V usage is TRBV6-2 or TRBV6-3 and J usage is TRBJ2-1, with TRBD2 matching over 11 bases. The germline V gene has CDR1 MNHEY and CDR2 SVGEGT. V dropped 6 bases and J dropped 2; count of bases not matched to a gene: 3. The CDR3 runs 15 residues. DNA of the CDR3: TGTGCCAGCAGCATTAGCGGGAGGGCCTACAATGAGCAGTTCTTC. This encodes CASSISGRAYNEQFF.

J is TRBJ1-3 and V is TRBV11-2; a weak D match, TRBD1 (5 bases). Per germline, CDR1 SGHAT and CDR2 FQNNGV. The CDR3 is made up of 15 amino acids. V lost 6 bases, J lost 2 bases, and 14 bases lay in between. The CDR3 region is CASSHKGSPGNTIYF. CDR3 sequence (DNA): TGTGCCAGCAGTCATAAGGGGTCCCCTGGAAACACCATATATTTT.

The chain has TRBV7-3 and TRBJ1-1, with 7 bases aligning to TRBD1. The CDR3 spans 15 residues. Per the germline V gene, CDR1 is SGHTA and CDR2 is FQGTGA. The V and J ends lost 5 bases and 2 bases, in that order; junction bases with no gene match: 8. As DNA, the CDR3 is TGTGCCAGCAGCCCTCGGACAGGCACTAACACTGAAGCTTTCTTT. This encodes CASSPRTGTNTEAFF.

Here the CDR3 DNA reads TGTGCCAGCAATCAGGGGCATTCACCCCTCCACTTT. Translation gives CASNQGHSPLHF. The gene calls are TRBV2 and TRBJ1-6; D is perhaps TRBD1 (6 bases). The CDR3 has 12 residues. Germline CDR1 SNHLY, CDR2 FYNNEI. V was shortened by 7 bases and J by 8 bases, with 9 bases between the two germline ends.

This clone was seen a handful of times. V and J are TRBV7-3 and TRBJ2-1, with D perhaps matching TRBD2 (5 bases). There are 15 residues in the CDR3. CDR1 is SGHTA and CDR2 is FQGTGA in the germline V gene. Between the trimmed V and J ends, which lost 2 bases and 6 bases, there was a span of 14 bases. The chain's CDR3 is CASSLSGLLSNEQFF. The CDR3 DNA reads TGTGCCAGCAGCTTATCTGGACTCCTTTCCAATGAGCAGTTCTTC.

The rearrangement uses TRBV7-2 and TRBJ1-5; 7 positions agree with TRBD1. Germline CDR1 reads SGHTA; CDR2 reads FQGNSA. This CDR3 has 14 amino acids. V trimming: 6 bases; J trimming: 4 bases; junction bases outside the gene matches: 6. Written as DNA, the CDR3 is TGTGCCAGCAGAAACACAGGGGTTAATCAGCCCCAGCATTTT. Residues: CASRNTGVNQPQHF.

The chain joins TRBV28 to TRBJ2-3; TRBD2 agrees at 9 bases. With 7 bases clipped from V and 2 bases from J, the junction kept 13 bases outside the gene matches. This CDR3 is 17 amino acids long. Germline V gene sequence: CDR1 MDHEN, CDR2 SYDVKM. The CDR3 loop reads CASTGWDKRGVTDTQYF. CDR3 DNA: TGTGCCAGCACCGGTTGGGATAAGCGGGGGGTCACAGATACGCAGTATTTT.

The gene calls are TRBV28 and TRBJ2-7; D perhaps matches TRBD2 (5 bases). CDR1 is MDHEN and CDR2 is SYDVKM in the germline V gene. The V gene lost 3 bases and the J gene lost 4 bases, with 13 bases spanning the gap. The CDR3 is 14 residues long. CDR3 in DNA: TGTGCCAGCAGTTTTGGTGACGGAGGTTACGAGCAGTACTTC. It is translated as CASSFGDGGYEQYF.